The sequence of this T cell receptor beta chain was determined in a study of T cells in tumors after PD-1 blockade. Study-level background: Each patient got pembrolizumab 200 mg every 3 weeks or cemiplimab 350 mg every 2 weeks. A subset received ongoing vismodegib 150 mg daily alongside anti-PD-1 therapy. Peripheral blood samples averaged about 33,000 unique clonotypes and about 120,000 templates. Regarding the study as a whole: Some novel exhausted tumor clones appeared in pre-treatment blood, suggesting peripheral recruitment.

Turning to this clone: Its specificity is not known.

TCRdb keeps only in-frame clones here, not all; method: immunoSEQ multiplex PCR. The profile covers nearly 25,000 clones, with around four fifths appearing a single time and roughly 12% taken by the ten largest. The germline gives CDR1 SQVTM, CDR2 ANQGSEA. V was clipped by 6 bases and J by 5 bases, with 13 bases between them. The CDR3 runs 12 residues. This sequence was found in a human donor with basal cell carcinoma. The sample consisted of PBMCs, taken after anti-PD-1 treatment. The rearrangement uses TRBV29-1 and TRBJ2-5; no firm D call. CDR3 sequence: CSVRASQETQYF. The DNA for the CDR3 is TGCAGCGTCCGGGCTAGTCAGGAGACCCAGTACTTC.